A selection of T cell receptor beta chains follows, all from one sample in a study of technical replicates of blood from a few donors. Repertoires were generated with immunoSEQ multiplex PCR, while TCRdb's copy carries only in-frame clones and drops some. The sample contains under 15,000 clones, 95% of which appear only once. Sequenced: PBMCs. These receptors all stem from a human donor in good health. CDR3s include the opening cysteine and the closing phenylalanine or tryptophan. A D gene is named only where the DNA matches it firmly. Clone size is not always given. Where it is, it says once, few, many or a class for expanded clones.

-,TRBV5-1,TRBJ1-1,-,CASSLSGVEAFF,TGCGCCAGCAGCTTGAGCGGCGTGGAAGCTTTCTTT
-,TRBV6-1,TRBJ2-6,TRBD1,CASSESGQAISSGANVLTF,TGTGCCAGCAGTGAATCGGGACAGGCTATCTCCTCTGGGGCCAACGTCCTGACTTTC
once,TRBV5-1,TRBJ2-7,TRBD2,CASSQGLAGGTSEQYF,TGCGCCAGCAGCCAGGGACTAGCGGGAGGAACCTCCGAGCAGTACTTC
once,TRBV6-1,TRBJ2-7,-,CASRTEVGPSYEQYF,TGTGCCAGCAGAACTGAGGTGGGGCCCTCCTACGAGCAGTACTTC
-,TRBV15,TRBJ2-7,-,CATSRDTPTSGSYEQYF,TGTGCCACCAGCAGAGACACACCGACCTCGGGATCCTACGAGCAGTACTTC
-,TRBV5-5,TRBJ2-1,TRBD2,CASSLAGTSVSEQFF,TGTGCCAGCAGCTTGGCCGGGACTAGCGTCAGTGAGCAGTTCTTC
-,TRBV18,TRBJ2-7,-,CASSQAANYEQYF,TGTGCCAGCTCACAGGCGGCCAACTACGAGCAGTACTTC
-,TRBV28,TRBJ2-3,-,CASRGDWPKSTDTQYF,TGTGCCAGCAGGGGGGACTGGCCTAAAAGCACAGATACGCAGTATTTT
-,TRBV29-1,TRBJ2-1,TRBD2,CSVEAPKLALNSYNEQFF,TGCAGCGTTGAAGCCCCCAAACTAGCGCTTAACTCCTACAATGAGCAGTTCTTC
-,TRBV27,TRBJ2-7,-,CASSLSGLPLYEQYF,TGTGCCAGCAGCCTTAGCGGCCTTCCACTTTACGAGCAGTACTTC
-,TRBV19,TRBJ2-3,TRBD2,CASKPTLAGVSDTQYF,TGTGCCAGTAAGCCCACCCTAGCGGGAGTCTCAGATACGCAGTATTTT
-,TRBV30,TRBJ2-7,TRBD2,CAWTRTSGSYEQYF,TGTGCCTGGACCCGGACTAGTGGCTCCTACGAGCAGTACTTC
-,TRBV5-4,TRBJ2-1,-,CASTSGGKAYNEQFF,TGTGCCAGCACCTCTGGGGGGAAGGCCTACAATGAGCAGTTCTTC
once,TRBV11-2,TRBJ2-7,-,CASSLVGRRGLHYEQYF,TGTGCCAGCAGCTTAGTAGGCAGAAGGGGACTGCACTACGAGCAGTACTTC
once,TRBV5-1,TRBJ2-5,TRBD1,CASSSGQGSRETQYF,TGCGCCAGCAGCTCCGGACAGGGGAGTAGAGAGACCCAGTACTTC
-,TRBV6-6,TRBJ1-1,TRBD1,CASSSLDRGNTEAFF,TGTGCCAGCAGCTCCTTGGACAGGGGGAACACTGAAGCTTTCTTT
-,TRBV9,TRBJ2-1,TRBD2,CASSSVTSGRAWNEQFF,TGTGCCAGCAGCTCCGTGACTAGCGGGAGGGCTTGGAATGAGCAGTTCTTC
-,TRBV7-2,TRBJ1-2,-,CASSLMGPDDGYTF,TGTGCCAGCAGCTTAATGGGGCCAGACGATGGCTACACCTTC
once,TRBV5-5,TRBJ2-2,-,CASSHRTGELFF,TGTGCCAGCAGCCATCGGACCGGGGAGCTGTTTTTT
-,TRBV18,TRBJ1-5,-,CASSRATSGNQPQHF,TGTGCCAGCTCACGAGCCACGTCCGGCAATCAGCCCCAGCATTTT